The source of this T cell receptor (beta chain) is a study of CD8+CD57+ T cells in acquired aplastic anemia. As for the study in general: The average for DNA from sorted CD4+ and CD8+ cells was 3.2 ug.

Points on this clonotype: The target antigen is unknown.

CDR1 and CDR2 (germline): SQVTM, ANQGSEA. The CDR3 extends over 13 amino acids. V was pared by 4 bases and J by 4 bases, with 14 bases between. CDR3 and TCR beta VDJ profiling relied on genomic DNA as the template. TCRdb re-analysed the reads in MiXCR, keeping a single row per CDR3 protein. The data contain some 170,000 distinct CDR3 sequences, about 45% of them seen just once; the ten biggest clones take up about 1%. Patients picked for sequencing had shown CD8+CD57+ cell expansion detected by flow cytometry. All patients had severe acquired aplastic anemia. Study-wide results and limits: There were 25 to 30 CD8+ CDR3 sequences that occurred in both patients and controls. Patients did not significantly differ from controls in CD8+ Simpson's diversity.

The chain recombines TRBV29-1 with TRBJ2-7, with no clear D. The sample comprised sorted CD4+, CD8+, or CD8+CD57+ T cells (not recorded which) from PBMCs. The sequence came from a human donor with aplastic anemia. CDR3 protein: CSVVEDLGYEQYF. In nucleotides, the CDR3 is TGCAGCGTTGTCGAGGACCTGGGATACGAGCAGTACTTC.